The present T cell receptor beta chain was sequenced within a study of T cell repertoires in cytomegalovirus infection. In the study overall: Carrying CMV and the relevant HLA type showed in public TCR beta signatures. Notes on the study in general: CMV-specific TCR beta clonotypes restricted by HLA-C dominated the ex vivo response. Of the TCR beta families, the public ones yielded a cumulative frequency that identified carriers of CMV plus the relevant HLA.

Germline V CDR1 and CDR2: KGHSH, LQKENI. This CDR3 is built from 15 residues. Trimming removed 1 base at V and 8 bases at J, with 12 bases between. TCRdb reprocessed the reads via MiXCR and lists one record per CDR3 protein. The sample has fewer than 80,000 distinct CDR3 sequences, less than 4.5% seen once. Many counts were recorded for this clonotype. Its target is not known. The sequence was collected from a human donor in good health (CMV status not recorded). Some clones in this sample may be carry-over from other donors' samples. V and J are TRBV18 and TRBJ1-6, with D hard to call. Sequenced material: PBMCs. The CDR3 region has the DNA TGTGCCAGCTCACCACAGGACTCGCTGGATTCACCCCTCCACTTT. Its protein is CASSPQDSLDSPLHF.